This TCR beta chain was obtained from a study of T cells in Graves' hyperthyroidism and ophthalmopathy. Stability of Graves' hyperthyroidism was defined as absent ophthalmopathy progression within 18 months. Using RNA transcripts as the source, TCR beta CDR3 regions were amplified. TCR CDR3 regions were first amplified by RT-PCR with HTBI primers. TCRdb called the multiplex PCR reads again in MiXCR, with one record for every CDR3 protein. In the table there are fewer than 200,000 distinct CDR3 sequences, about a sixth of which are singletons. Germline lookup yields CDR1 LGHDT and CDR2 YNNKEL (reference sequence). Trimming took 6 bases from V and 6 from J, leaving 14 bases between them. The CDR3 length is 13 residues. This clonotype has ten or more counts.

The receptor's source is a woman aged 50 to 60 with Graves' hyperthyroidism. This chain connects TRBV3-1 to TRBJ1-2; tentatively, D is TRBD1 (6 bases). Sequencing was performed on blood. CDR3 amino acids: CASRGQFFDGYTF. The CDR3 bases are TGTGCCAGCAGAGGACAGTTCTTCGATGGCTACACCTTC.